This T cell receptor beta chain appears in the sequencing data of a study of blood T cell repertoires in COVID-19. Study-wide context: COVID-19 samples collected from the United States, Italy and Spain covered acute and convalescent phases. Nucleic acid was either cDNA or gDNA, and it came from T cells, B-cell-depleted T cells, or PBMCs.

Those who participated ranged in age from roughly 18 to 89 years and resided in under 25 US areas. The CDR3 length is 15 residues. Trimming pared 5 bases from V and 5 bases from J, leaving 18 bases between. Germline CDR1 reads MDHEN; CDR2 reads SYDVKM. Measured with immunoSEQ multiplex PCR; TCRdb has only the in-frame clones, and not every one. The sample yields fewer than 350,000 clones, around 90% seen once. The chain has TRBV28 and TRBJ1-1, with D perhaps matching TRBD1 (5 bases). The specimen was PBMCs or T cells enriched from blood (not recorded which). The clonotype originates from a woman aged 40 to 49 with acute COVID-19. This CDR3 reads CASSPQAGQRTEAFF. The DNA for the CDR3 is TGTGCCAGCAGTCCCCAGGCAGGGCAGAGGACTGAAGCTTTCTTT. Full variable domain (rest looked up from reference TRBV28 and TRBJ1-1): DVKVTQSSRYLVKRTGEKVFLECVQDMDHENMFWYRQDPGLGLRLIYFSYDVKMKEKGDIPEGYSVSREKKERFSLILESASTNQTSMYLCASSPQAGQRTEAFFGQGTRLTVV.